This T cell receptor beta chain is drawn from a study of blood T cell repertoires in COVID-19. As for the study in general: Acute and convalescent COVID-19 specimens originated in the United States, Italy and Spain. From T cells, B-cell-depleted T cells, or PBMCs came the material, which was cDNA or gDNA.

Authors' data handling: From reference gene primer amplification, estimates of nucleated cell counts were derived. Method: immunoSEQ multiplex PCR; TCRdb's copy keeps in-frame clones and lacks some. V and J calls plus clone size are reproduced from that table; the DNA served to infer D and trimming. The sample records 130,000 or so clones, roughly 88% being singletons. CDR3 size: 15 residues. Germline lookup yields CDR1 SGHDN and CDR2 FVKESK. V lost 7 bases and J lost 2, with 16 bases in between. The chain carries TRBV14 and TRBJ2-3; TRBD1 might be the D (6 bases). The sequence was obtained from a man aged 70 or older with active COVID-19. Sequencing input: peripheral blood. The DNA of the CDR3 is TGTGCCAGCACCCGACAGGTTGGCCCCACAGATACGCAGTATTTT. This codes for CASTRQVGPTDTQYF.